The subject of this entry is one T cell receptor beta chain. What it binds is not known. The method was immunoSEQ multiplex PCR; TCRdb's version includes in-frame clones alone and lacks a portion of them. The sample records about 28,000 clones, around 80% being singletons. The sample is drawn from a study of radiotherapy plus CTLA-4 blockade in lung cancer. Study-wide context: Patients showed objective responses in about 20% of cases and disease control in about 30%. Regarding the study as a whole: An expansion of tumor-derived TCR clones occurred in blood after radiotherapy plus ipilimumab.

The CDR3 length is 16 residues. Trimming stripped 0 bases from V and 1 base from J, with 12 bases between. Germline V lookup: CDR1 MNHEY, CDR2 SVGAGI. Lung cancer patients with chemo-refractory metastatic non-small-cell disease were given focal radiation plus CTLA-4 blockade with ipilimumab. The TCR was taken from a human donor with non-small cell lung cancer that progressed on radiotherapy plus ipilimumab. The chain is built from TRBV6-5 and TRBJ1-2; D is possibly TRBD1 (5 bases). The sample here was peripheral blood, taken from a patient treated with radiotherapy plus ipilimumab. CDR3 DNA: TGTGCCAGCAGTTACTCCTCGGACACAATTAACTATGGCTACACCTTC. It is translated as CASSYSSDTINYGYTF.